These T cell receptor beta chains were read from a single sample in a study of molecular identifiers for immune sequencing clone quantification. TCRdb called the PCR reads again in MiXCR, with one record for every CDR3 protein. Found here are about 510,000 distinct CDR3 sequences, 25% of them singletons; the top ten hold about 0.75%. The sequenced sample consisted of naive CD8+ T cells from blood, with Jurkat cell RNA spiked in. The origin of the receptors is a human donor in good health. Some libraries in this study had Jurkat cell RNA spiked in. CDR3s include the opening cysteine and the closing phenylalanine or tryptophan. The order of the fields is D gene, V gene, clone size, J gene, CDR3 protein, CDR3 DNA. A D gene is named only where the DNA matches it firmly. Only some rows state a clone size, as once, few, many or a class for expanded clones.

>-|TRBV27|few|TRBJ2-7
CASRGLGAAHEQYF
TGTGCCAGCCGGGGGTTAGGGGCTGCCCACGAGCAGTACTTC
>-|TRBV27|-|TRBJ1-1
CASRETGRFTEAFF
TGTGCCAGCAGAGAGACAGGACGTTTCACTGAAGCTTTCTTT
>-|TRBV11-2|few|TRBJ2-3
CASSLFGGASTDTQYF
TGTGCCAGCAGCTTATTTGGGGGGGCTAGCACAGATACGCAGTATTTT
>-|TRBV15|-|TRBJ1-5
CATSFHLAGGADTQHF
TGTGCCACCAGCTTTCACTTAGCGGGCGGCGCAGATACGCAGCATTTT
>TRBD1|TRBV7-9|-|TRBJ1-4
CASSRTGGIEKLFF
TGTGCCAGCAGCAGGACAGGGGGCATTGAAAAACTGTTTTTT
>TRBD1|TRBV24-1|few|TRBJ2-1
CATSEYRDRWYF
TGTGCCACCAGTGAGTACCGGGACAGGTGGTACTTC
>TRBD2|TRBV3-1|-|TRBJ2-7
CASSQDRLAAHLEQYF
TGTGCCAGCAGCCAAGACAGACTAGCGGCCCACCTGGAGCAGTACTTC
>-|TRBV2|few|TRBJ1-3
CASSGPLTGSGNTIYF
TGTGCCAGCAGTGGGCCGCTTACAGGGTCCGGAAACACCATATATTTT
>-|TRBV20-1|once|TRBJ2-5
CSAREWAEETQYF
TGCAGTGCTAGAGAGTGGGCGGAGGAGACCCAGTACTTC
>-|TRBV4-3|many|TRBJ2-5
CASSQDRSEQETQYF
TGCGCCAGCAGCCAAGATCGATCCGAACAAGAGACCCAGTACTTC
>-|TRBV6-6|-|TRBJ1-1
CASSYYEAFF
TGTGCCAGCAGTTATTATGAAGCTTTCTTT
>TRBD1|TRBV20-1|many|TRBJ2-7
CSASDRVTYEQYF
TGCAGTGCTAGTGACAGGGTCACCTACGAGCAGTACTTC
>TRBD2|TRBV27|many|TRBJ2-7
CASSLSTSGSDEQYF
TGTGCCAGCAGTTTATCGACTAGCGGGAGCGACGAGCAGTACTTC
>-|TRBV18|-|TRBJ2-3
CASSPLGVGDTQYF
TGTGCCAGCTCACCACTGGGGGTTGGAGATACGCAGTATTTT
>TRBD1|TRBV7-9|few|TRBJ1-5
CASSSSDRGSNQPQHF
TGTGCCAGCAGCTCGTCGGACAGGGGGAGCAATCAGCCCCAGCATTTT
>-|TRBV7-8|few|TRBJ1-5
CASSLTRTAGYSNQPQHF
TGTGCCAGCAGCTTAACCCGGACAGCAGGATATAGCAATCAGCCCCAGCATTTT
>TRBD2|TRBV27|few|TRBJ2-7
CASHRTSGVYEQYF
TGTGCCAGCCACAGGACTAGCGGGGTTTACGAGCAGTACTTC
>TRBD1|TRBV7-3|-|TRBJ2-1
CASSLMGTGYNEQFF
TGTGCCAGCAGCTTAATGGGGACAGGGTATAATGAGCAGTTCTTC
>-|TRBV12-3/TRBV12-4|-|TRBJ2-3
CASSPRDSRDTQYF
TGTGCCAGCAGCCCCAGGGATTCGAGAGATACGCAGTATTTT
>-|TRBV12-3/TRBV12-4|-|TRBJ2-7
CASRLSPHYEQYF
TGTGCCAGCAGACTATCGCCCCACTACGAGCAGTACTTC
>TRBD1|TRBV7-9|-|TRBJ2-7
CATRGQTYEQYF
TGTGCCACCAGGGGACAGACCTACGAGCAGTACTTC
>-|TRBV29-1|many|TRBJ2-1
CSVEGYEQFF
TGCAGCGTTGAAGGCTATGAGCAGTTCTTC
>TRBD2|TRBV2|many|TRBJ2-4
CASSLTTGGVAKNIQYF
TGTGCCAGCTCTCTAACCACGGGAGGGGTAGCCAAAAACATTCAGTACTTC
>-|TRBV27|many|TRBJ2-3
CASSTTLSYTDTQYF
TGTGCCAGCAGTACCACTTTGTCGTACACAGATACGCAGTATTTT
>-|TRBV29-1|few|TRBJ1-3
CSVADKLDSGNTIYF
TGCAGCGTTGCGGACAAGTTAGACTCTGGAAACACCATATATTTT
>-|TRBV6-2/TRBV6-3|few|TRBJ1-5
CASSYDWTLYQPQHF
TGTGCCAGCAGTTATGATTGGACACTTTATCAGCCCCAGCATTTT
>-|TRBV6-1|-|TRBJ2-7
CASSDGLGTYEQYF
TGTGCCAGCAGTGATGGCCTCGGTACATACGAGCAGTACTTC
>TRBD2|TRBV6-2/TRBV6-3|few|TRBJ2-7
CASSYTGLADPYEQYF
TGTGCCAGCAGTTACACCGGACTAGCGGACCCCTACGAGCAGTACTTC
>-|TRBV5-8|-|TRBJ2-1
CASSLSGPEYNEQFF
TGTGCCAGCAGCTTATCGGGCCCAGAGTACAATGAGCAGTTCTTC
>-|TRBV4-1|few|TRBJ2-1
CASSQGVSYNEQFF
TGCGCCAGCAGCCAGGGGGTTTCCTACAATGAGCAGTTCTTC
>-|TRBV4-2|many|TRBJ2-7
CASSQDTALTTYEQYF
TGTGCCAGCAGCCAAGATACTGCTCTAACGACCTACGAGCAGTACTTC
>TRBD1|TRBV7-9|-|TRBJ2-1
CASSLVTGGYNEQFF
TGTGCCAGCAGCCTAGTCACAGGGGGGTACAATGAGCAGTTCTTC
>-|TRBV20-1|few|TRBJ2-7
CSATNGTVGIYEQYF
TGCAGTGCCACGAACGGGACGGTCGGGATCTACGAGCAGTACTTC
>-|TRBV24-1|few|TRBJ1-2
CATSDTSYGYTF
TGTGCCACCAGTGATACGAGCTATGGCTACACCTTC
>TRBD1|TRBV29-1|many|TRBJ1-1
CSGGTGEAFF
TGCAGCGGGGGGACAGGTGAAGCTTTCTTT
>-|TRBV30|-|TRBJ2-2
CVWSVDTGELFF
TGTGTCTGGAGTGTTGACACCGGGGAGCTGTTTTTT
>-|TRBV7-2|many|TRBJ2-7
CASSLTTQQVYEQYF
TGTGCCAGCAGCTTAACCACCCAACAAGTCTACGAGCAGTACTTC
>TRBD2|TRBV7-8|-|TRBJ2-5
CASSPSRGGGEAQYF
TGTGCCAGCAGCCCCTCGCGCGGGGGAGGAGAGGCCCAGTACTTC
>-|TRBV4-3|many|TRBJ2-7
CASSPRDGVREQYF
TGCGCCAGCAGCCCCCGGGACGGGGTTCGGGAGCAGTACTTC
>TRBD1|TRBV9|few|TRBJ1-2
CASSATGTGIGYTF
TGTGCCAGCAGCGCGACCGGGACAGGCATAGGCTACACCTTC
>TRBD2|TRBV6-6|many|TRBJ2-7
CASTRGDYYEQYF
TGTGCCAGCACCCGCGGGGACTACTACGAGCAGTACTTC
>-|TRBV19|-|TRBJ2-2
CASSTRQGGNTGELFF
TGTGCCAGTAGTACCAGGCAGGGAGGAAACACCGGGGAGCTGTTTTTT
>TRBD1|TRBV29-1|few|TRBJ2-1
CSHGQGYHNEQFF
TGCAGCCATGGACAGGGATACCACAATGAGCAGTTCTTC
>-|TRBV13|-|TRBJ1-2
CASSPGGRDDYGYTF
TGTGCCAGCAGCCCCGGAGGCAGAGATGACTATGGCTACACCTTC
>-|TRBV4-1|-|TRBJ1-5
CASSQDLPGSNQPQHF
TGCGCCAGCAGCCAAGATCTCCCCGGTAGCAATCAGCCCCAGCATTTT
>-|TRBV27|few|TRBJ2-3
CASSIVPSGLTDTQYF
TGTGCCAGCAGTATCGTCCCCTCGGGCCTCACAGATACGCAGTATTTT
>-|TRBV19|once|TRBJ2-6
CACSKLFSGANVLTF
TGTGCCTGTAGTAAGCTGTTCTCTGGGGCCAACGTCCTGACTTTC
>-|TRBV20-1|-|TRBJ1-2
CSARVAKIVGYTF
TGCAGTGCTAGAGTGGCGAAAATCGTCGGCTACACCTTC
>-|TRBV20-1|few|TRBJ2-7
CSAIGREWSSYEQYF
TGCAGTGCTATTGGGCGTGAGTGGTCGTCCTACGAGCAGTACTTC
>TRBD2|TRBV11-3|-|TRBJ2-3
CASSGTSGGAPDTQYF
TGTGCCAGCAGCGGGACTAGCGGGGGGGCTCCAGATACGCAGTATTTT
>-|TRBV24-1|-|TRBJ2-3
CATSAGETDTQYF
TGTGCCACCAGTGCTGGGGAGACAGATACGCAGTATTTT
>TRBD2|TRBV13|-|TRBJ2-1
CASSFYPSGGYNEQFF
TGTGCCAGCAGCTTTTATCCAAGCGGGGGATACAATGAGCAGTTCTTC
>TRBD2|TRBV7-2|once|TRBJ2-1
CASSPGQVGLAGVFTSYDEQFF
TGTGCCAGCAGCCCGGGACAGGTGGGACTAGCGGGAGTCTTTACGTCCTACGATGAGCAGTTCTTC
>-|TRBV4-3|few|TRBJ2-7
CASSQGVSGAPADEQYF
TGCGCCAGCAGCCAAGGGGTATCGGGGGCCCCCGCGGACGAGCAGTACTTC
>-|TRBV29-1|many|TRBJ1-2
CSVDLDSRGYTF
TGCAGCGTTGATCTGGACAGCCGGGGCTACACCTTC